The 10 T cell receptor beta chains given below trace back to one sample, sequenced in a study of T cells in tuberculosis (dated by TCRdb to the late 2010s). The library was made by the immunoSEQ multiplex PCR assay. TCRdb mirrors the immuneACCESS table, restricted to in-frame sequences. Some clones are absent from its copies; in checked studies, under half trace to an unresolved V gene, and the reason for the others is unknown. Here the sample has 30,000 to 40,000 clones; around 97% occur a single time. Of the sample, 6% to 7% is held by the ten largest clones. Material for sequencing was PBMCs. These receptors all stem from a donor between 10 and 29 years old with latent tuberculosis or without tuberculosis infection.

This clone was picked up one time. The rearrangement uses TRBV14 and TRBJ2-1, with TRBD2 as a possible D gene (6 bases). This CDR3 is built from 15 residues. V shed 5 bases and J shed 8 bases, with 19 bases lying between them. The germline CDR1 and CDR2 sequences are SGHDN and FVKESK. CDR3 DNA: TGTGCCAGCAGCTCCCGACTCCTGGGGGGAGATGAGCAGTTCTTC. Amino acids: CASSSRLLGGDEQFF.

The chain has TRBV5-1 and TRBJ2-7; possibly TRBD2 for D (5 bases). The germline V and J ends were trimmed by 0 bases and 0 bases, with 10 bases remaining between them. Germline V gene lookup returns CDR1 SGHRS and CDR2 YFSETQ. CDR3 size: 15 residues. This CDR3 reads CASSLDGLISYEQYF. The CDR3 nucleotides read TGCGCCAGCAGCTTGGATGGACTCATCTCCTACGAGCAGTACTTC.

The rearrangement links TRBV6-1 to TRBJ2-1; D perhaps matches TRBD1 (5 bases). V was shortened by 7 bases and J by 8 bases, with 15 bases between the two germline ends. The CDR3 totals 13 residues. Germline V gene lookup returns CDR1 MNHNS and CDR2 SASEGT. The CDR3, as DNA: TGTGCCAGCACCCGTATGCAGGGCTATGAGCAGTTCTTC. As protein: CASTRMQGYEQFF.

The V call is TRBV11-3, the J call TRBJ1-1, with 8 bases lining up with TRBD1. Germline loops: CDR1 SGHNT, CDR2 YENEEA. V was clipped by 2 bases and J by 5 bases; unmatched bases: 13. This CDR3 has 17 amino acids. The CDR3 coding sequence is TGTGCCAGCAGCTTATTCCCTGAGACAGGGGAGAAAACTGAAGCTTTCTTT. It translates to CASSLFPETGEKTEAFF. Using reference TRBV11-3 and TRBJ1-1 for the parts outside the CDR3, the full variable domain is EAGVVQSPRYKIIEKKQPVAFWCNPISGHNTLYWYLQNLGQGPELLIRYENEEAVDDSQLPKDRFSAERLKGVDSTLKIQPAELGDSAVYLCASSLFPETGEKTEAFFGQGTRLTVV.

V gene TRBV10-3 combines with J gene TRBJ1-1, with 12 positions matching TRBD1. Germline-derived CDR1 and CDR2 are ENHRY and SYGVKD. V was pared by 7 bases and J by 4 bases, with 7 bases of the junction left unmatched. The CDR3 covers 15 residues. In nucleotides, the CDR3 is TGTGCCATCACCGGGACAGGGGGCTTCGGCACTGAAGCTTTCTTT. It is translated as CAITGTGGFGTEAFF.

The chain recombines TRBV19 with TRBJ2-1; possible D gene TRBD2, 6 bases. Trimming removed 6 bases from V and 8 bases from J, with 14 bases in between. Germline loops: CDR1 LNHDA, CDR2 SQIVND (reference sequence). The CDR3 contains 13 residues. CDR3 sequence: CASRSGLRDEQFF. The CDR3 DNA is TGTGCCAGTAGATCGGGACTCCGGGATGAGCAGTTCTTC.

The chain employs TRBV6-5 and TRBJ1-2; 11 bases are shared with TRBD1. Germline CDR1 MNHEY, CDR2 SVGAGI. This CDR3 has 16 residues. J was trimmed by 4 bases and V by 2 bases; bases with no gene match: 6. CDR3 DNA: TGTGCCAGCAGTTACCTCAGGACAGGGGGCGGCTATGGCTACACCTTC. It translates to CASSYLRTGGGYGYTF.

DNA of the CDR3: TGTGCCAGCTCACCCCGGGGACTAGCGGGCAATTACAATGAGCAGTTCTTC. Encoded protein: CASSPRGLAGNYNEQFF. V gene TRBV18 combines with J gene TRBJ2-1, with 12 bases identical to TRBD2. CDR1 and CDR2 (germline): KGHSH, LQKENI. V lost 3 bases to trimming and J lost 4 bases; unmatched junction nucleotides: 7. This CDR3 spans 17 amino acids. Complete variable domain (other parts from reference TRBV18 and TRBJ2-1): NAGVMQNPRHLVRRRGQEARLRCSPMKGHSHVYWYRQLPEEGLKFMVYLQKENIIDESGMPKERFSAEFPKEGPSILRIQQVVRGDSAAYFCASSPRGLAGNYNEQFFGPGTRLTVL.

V and J are TRBV2 and TRBJ1-1; D unresolved. The CDR3 is made up of 17 amino acids. Between the trimmed V and J ends, which lost 3 bases and 0 bases, there was a span of 17 bases. In germline, CDR1 is SNHLY, CDR2 FYNNEI. CDR3 bases: TGTGCCAGCAGTGATGGAGTCGGTGCTATACTGAACACTGAAGCTTTCTTT. Translating it yields CASSDGVGAILNTEAFF. Full variable domain (remainder filled in from reference TRBV2 and TRBJ1-1): EPEVTQTPSHQVTQMGQEVILRCVPISNHLYFYWYRQILGQKVEFLVSFYNNEISEKSEIFDDQFSVERPDGSNFTLKIRSTKLEDSAMYFCASSDGVGAILNTEAFFGQGTRLTVV.

The V gene is TRBV7-2, the J gene TRBJ2-7; D is undetermined. There are 12 residues in the CDR3. V lost 5 bases and J lost 0, with 5 bases in between. In germline, CDR1 is SGHTA, CDR2 FQGNSA. The CDR3 protein is CASSPSSYEQYF. The CDR3 DNA sequence: TGTGCCAGCAGCCCCAGCTCCTACGAGCAGTACTTC. The entire variable domain, with the rest obtained from reference TRBV7-2 and TRBJ2-7, is as follows: GAGVSQSPSNKVTEKGKDVELRCDPISGHTALYWYRQSLGQGLEFLIYFQGNSAPDKSGLPSDRFSAERTGGSVSTLTIQRTQQEDSAVYLCASSPSSYEQYFGPGTRLTVT.